The next 26 T cell receptor beta chains were all read from a single sample in a study of response to subunit inactivated influenza vaccine. MiXCR was run by TCRdb on the RT-PCR reads, yielding one entry per CDR3 protein. The sample holds about 240,000 distinct CDR3 sequences, 12% seen once. The sample in question was non-naive T cells sorted from PBMCs, obtained 14 to 15 days before vaccination. All receptors come from a man aged 50 or older who received an inactivated influenza vaccine.

The chain employs TRBV29-1 and TRBJ2-1, with a tentative D call TRBD1 (6 bases). The CDR3 runs 13 residues. Germline V gene sequence: CDR1 SQVTM, CDR2 ANQGSEA. V lost 3 bases and J 6 bases, leaving 12 bases between the germline ends. The CDR3 DNA is TGCAGCGTTGAGTCGGCCAGGGGCAATGAGCAGTTCTTC. Amino acids: CSVESARGNEQFF.

This clonotype was seen a handful of times. Written as DNA, the CDR3 is TGCAGTGCCCCTGTGGGGACAGATACGCAGTATTTT. Its protein product is CSAPVGTDTQYF. The chain employs TRBV20-1 and TRBJ2-3; D is undetermined. Trimming shortened V by 6 bases and J by 3 bases, and 10 bases separated the two germline ends. Germline V gives CDR1 DFQATT, CDR2 SNEGSKA (reference sequence). The length of the CDR3 is 12 residues.

This chain connects TRBV6-1 to TRBJ2-7, with 9 bases lining up with TRBD2. The V segment lost 11 bases and the J segment 3 bases; nucleotides outside the gene matches: 11. This CDR3 region has 14 residues. CDR1 is MNHNS, CDR2 SASEGT, per germline. The CDR3 loop is CAAGGPRTGYEQYF. CDR3 in DNA: TGTGCCGCGGGAGGGCCCAGGACGGGCTACGAGCAGTACTTC.

This clonotype was seen ten or more times. This chain connects TRBV12-3 or TRBV12-4 to TRBJ2-7, with D possibly matching TRBD1 (5 bases). Trimming left V 6 bases short and J 0 bases short, with 9 bases between. The CDR3 consists of 13 residues. CDR3 region: CASSPQVSYEQYF. DNA for the CDR3: TGTGCCAGCAGCCCACAGGTCTCCTACGAGCAGTACTTC.

The CDR3 coding sequence is TGTGCCAGCAAGAGAGGGACGGACCCTTTCACCGGGGAGCTGTTTTTT. Protein: CASKRGTDPFTGELFF. The chain recombines TRBV5-4 with TRBJ2-2; D possibly uses TRBD1 or TRBD2 (5 bases each). Germline CDR1 reads SGHNT; CDR2 reads YYREEE (reference sequence). With 6 bases removed from V and 4 bases from J, the gap between germline ends came to 19 bases. The CDR3 covers 16 residues.

This clonotype was detected a few times. This chain links TRBV20-1 with TRBJ1-1; D call uncertain. CDR3 size: 13 residues. Trimming took 4 bases from V and 4 from J, leaving 13 bases between them. Germline CDR1 reads DFQATT; CDR2 reads SNEGSKA (reference sequence). CDR3 protein: CSAMLPEGTEAFF. DNA for the CDR3: TGCAGTGCTATGCTCCCTGAGGGCACTGAAGCTTTCTTT.

This clonotype came up a few times. The J gene is TRBJ2-4, the V gene TRBV6-5; possible D gene TRBD2, 5 bases. The CDR3 loop spans 16 amino acids. V shed 3 bases and J shed 0 bases, with 12 bases lying between them. Germline values: CDR1 MNHEY, CDR2 SVGAGI. CDR3 region: CASSYGLLLAKNIQYF. CDR3 sequence (DNA): TGTGCCAGCAGTTATGGACTGCTGCTAGCCAAAAACATTCAGTACTTC.

The CDR3 DNA reads TGTGCCAGTAAAAAGGGGGGAATCGGGGAAACGCAGTATTTT. Translated: CASKKGGIGETQYF. V gene TRBV19 combines with J gene TRBJ2-3; D may match TRBD1 or TRBD2 (6 bases each). This CDR3 region has 14 residues. The germline CDR1 and CDR2 sequences are LNHDA and SQIVND (reference sequence). The V end lost 7 bases, the J end lost 9 bases, and 20 bases lay between the germline ends. Complete variable domain (other parts from reference TRBV19 and TRBJ2-3): DGGITQSPKYLFRKEGQNVTLSCEQNLNHDAMYWYRQDPGQGLRLIYYSQIVNDFQKGDIAEGYSVSREKKESFPLTVTSAQKNPTAFYLCASKKGGIGETQYFGPGTRLTVL.

For this clonotype: Its ends do not fully match the called genes, so a read error is possible. The chain recombines TRBV12-3 or TRBV12-4 with TRBJ2-7, with D possibly matching TRBD1 (6 bases). CDR3 length equals 15 residues. The CDR3 nucleotides are TGTGCCAGCCGTTTGGGGGAGACAGGCGCCTACGAGCAGTACTTC. Its translation: CASRLGETGAYEQYF.

Ten or more counts support this clonotype. The V call is TRBV12-3 or TRBV12-4, the J call TRBJ2-7; D gene ambiguous. The CDR3 is 14 residues long. V dropped 2 bases and J dropped 5 bases, with 13 bases sitting between them. As DNA, the CDR3 is TGTGCCAGCAGTTTAAGACCCGAGTCCCACGAGCAGTACTTC. This sequence encodes CASSLRPESHEQYF.

This clonotype was counted a few times. V and J are TRBV6-2 or TRBV6-3 and TRBJ2-5; a weak D match, TRBD1 (6 bases). Per the germline V gene, CDR1 is MNHEY and CDR2 is SVGEGT. V lost 7 bases and J lost 5, with 14 bases in between. The CDR3 loop spans 13 amino acids. CDR3 region: CASTSQGRETQYF. The CDR3 nucleotides are TGTGCCAGCACCAGCCAGGGGCGGGAGACCCAGTACTTC.

The chain carries TRBV9 and TRBJ2-5, with a possible D match to TRBD1 (5 bases). This CDR3 has 15 residues. V was pared by 0 bases and J by 0 bases, with 9 bases between. Germline V lookup: CDR1 SGDLS, CDR2 YYNGEE. CDR3 sequence: CASSVGQQYQETQYF. In DNA form, the CDR3 reads TGTGCCAGCAGCGTAGGACAGCAGTACCAAGAGACCCAGTACTTC.

CDR3 loop: CASSLQGSFSAFF. The CDR3 DNA reads TGTGCCAGCAGCTTACAGGGTTCGTTCTCAGCTTTCTTT. The gene calls are TRBV5-6 and TRBJ1-1, with TRBD1 as a possible D gene (6 bases). Germline-derived CDR1 and CDR2 are SGHDT and YYEEEE. V dropped 2 bases and J dropped 10 bases, with 15 bases sitting between them. The CDR3 covers 13 residues.

This clonotype appeared a few times. CDR3 loop: CASSQQRGYEQYF. In nucleotides, the CDR3 is TGCGCCAGCAGCCAGCAGCGGGGCTACGAGCAGTACTTC. The chain links TRBV4-3 to TRBJ2-7; 7 nucleotides agree with TRBD2. The J segment lost 3 bases and the V segment lost 3 bases, leaving 2 bases of the junction unmatched. The CDR3 consists of 13 residues. Per the germline V gene, CDR1 is LGHNA and CDR2 is YSLEER.

The gene calls are TRBV5-1 and TRBJ2-7, with 12 bases identical to TRBD2. Germline V CDR1 and CDR2: SGHRS, YFSETQ. V dropped 4 bases and J dropped 2; count of bases not matched to a gene: 10. The CDR3 length is 17 residues. CDR3 residues: CASSAQPTSGGTYEQYF. The CDR3 DNA is TGCGCCAGCAGCGCACAGCCGACTAGCGGGGGCACCTACGAGCAGTACTTC.

In this sample, this clonotype turned up many times. The chain is built from TRBV12-3 or TRBV12-4 and TRBJ1-5; D perhaps matches TRBD1 (6 bases). This CDR3 has 16 residues. Trimming left V 3 bases short and J 0 bases short, with 12 bases between. The chain's CDR3 is CASSLTGPYSNQPQHF. In nucleotides, the CDR3 is TGTGCCAGCAGTTTGACAGGACCTTATAGCAATCAGCCCCAGCATTTT.

This clonotype was seen repeatedly, ten times or more. The genes are TRBV20-1 and TRBJ2-2; D unresolved. Trimming left V 4 bases short and J 0 bases short, with 9 bases between. There are 14 residues in the CDR3. The germline gives CDR1 DFQATT, CDR2 SNEGSKA (reference sequence). The CDR3 here is CSAIVGSNTGELFF. The CDR3 region has the DNA TGCAGTGCTATCGTCGGGTCGAACACCGGGGAGCTGTTTTTT.

In its sample, this clonotype was seen a few times. This chain connects TRBV12-3 or TRBV12-4 to TRBJ1-1, with a possible D match to TRBD1 (6 bases). Trimming removed 5 bases from V and 5 bases from J, with 15 bases in between. This CDR3 is 14 amino acids long. As DNA, the CDR3 is TGTGCCAGCAGTAAAAGACAGGATGGGACTGAAGCTTTCTTT. Translation gives CASSKRQDGTEAFF.

This clonotype has ten or more counts. The chain uses TRBV14 and TRBJ1-2, with D possibly TRBD1 on 5 matching bases. Germline CDR1 SGHDN, CDR2 FVKESK. This CDR3 region has 12 residues. The V end lost 5 bases, the J end lost 2 bases, and 6 bases lay between the germline ends. As DNA, the CDR3 is TGTGCCAGCAGCAGACAGAACTATGGCTACACCTTC. Translated: CASSRQNYGYTF.

This clonotype was seen a few times. The rearrangement joins TRBV3-1 to TRBJ2-7; no definite D call. CDR1 is LGHDT, CDR2 YNNKEL, per germline (reference sequence). This CDR3 contains 13 residues. V gave up 5 bases and J gave up 0 bases, with 8 bases separating them. The CDR3 here is CASSDYVSYEQYF. In DNA, the CDR3 is TGTGCCAGCAGCGATTATGTCTCCTACGAGCAGTACTTC.

This clonotype was seen a handful of times. V usage is TRBV19 and J usage is TRBJ1-5, with 9 bases lining up with TRBD1. Per germline, CDR1 LNHDA and CDR2 SQIVND (reference sequence). The CDR3 is 14 residues long. The V segment lost 6 bases and the J segment 4 bases; nucleotides outside the gene matches: 4. The CDR3 spells CASRRDRVNQPQHF. For the CDR3, the DNA is TGTGCCAGTAGAAGGGACAGGGTAAATCAGCCCCAGCATTTT.

This clonotype was observed many times. The chain carries TRBV12-3 or TRBV12-4 and TRBJ1-3; 7 bases fit TRBD1. This CDR3 has 13 residues. Trimming cost V 6 bases and J 6 bases; bases outside gene matches: 5. CDR3 nucleotides: TGTGCCAGCAGGAACAGGGGCCTAAACACCATATATTTT. Translated, it gives CASRNRGLNTIYF.

This clonotype has at least ten counts. The rearrangement joins TRBV2 to TRBJ2-1; 7 nucleotides match TRBD2. In germline, CDR1 is SNHLY, CDR2 FYNNEI. This CDR3 region has 15 residues. With 4 bases clipped from V and 3 bases from J, the junction kept 6 bases outside the gene matches. CDR3 protein: CASSVGLAVYNEQFF. CDR3 sequence (DNA): TGTGCCAGCAGTGTGGGTCTAGCGGTCTACAATGAGCAGTTCTTC.

Concerning this clonotype itself: With a much larger clone just one base away, this may be a read error. The chain carries TRBV27 and TRBJ2-7, with 8 bases identical to TRBD1. Per the germline V gene, CDR1 is MNHEY and CDR2 is SMNVEV (reference sequence). This CDR3 spans 16 amino acids. The CDR3 sequence: CDSSPFGDRGTYEQYF. The CDR3, as DNA: TGTGACAGCAGTCCCTTCGGCGACAGGGGCACCTACGAGCAGTACTTC.

The gene calls are TRBV6-2 or TRBV6-3 and TRBJ2-7; D may be TRBD1 or TRBD2 (6 bases each). The CDR3 loop spans 16 amino acids. Deletions cut 2 bases from V and 3 bases from J, with 17 bases between. From germline, CDR1 is MNHEY and CDR2 SVGEGT. The CDR3 DNA follows: TGTGCCAGCAGTTACGGGGGCGCGGGGCCGGTCTACGAGCAGTACTTC. Amino acid sequence: CASSYGGAGPVYEQYF.

This clonotype was seen only a few times. The CDR3 reads CSAPHLLEAQETQYF. The CDR3 DNA is TGCAGTGCTCCCCACCTTCTAGAGGCGCAAGAGACCCAGTACTTC. The chain joins TRBV20-1 to TRBJ2-5; no definite D call. The ends were cut back, 5 bases at V and 2 bases at J, with 18 bases in the middle. The germline V gene has CDR1 DFQATT and CDR2 SNEGSKA (reference sequence). The CDR3 is 15 amino acids.